Following are 11 T cell receptor beta chains from one sample sequenced in a study of post-analysis software for immune sequencing data. Whole-study findings and limits: Relative to controls, patients had several TRBV segments at higher frequency, with TRBV5-6, TRBV5-1 and TRBV20-1 among these.

The antigens of these receptors remain unknown. The TCR beta cDNA libraries carried unique molecular identifiers. TCRdb re-called the PCR reads through MiXCR, storing one row per CDR3 protein. The profile covers 550,000 to 700,000 distinct CDR3 sequences, with roughly 40% appearing a single time and roughly 1.7% taken by the ten largest. Material: blood. The receptor source for this set is a girl aged 5 to 17 with multiple sclerosis.

This clonotype was picked up a small number of times. In DNA form, the CDR3 reads TGCAGTGCCATCGGGGCTGGGGAGCAGTACTTC. It is translated as CSAIGAGEQYF. The J gene is TRBJ2-7, the V gene TRBV20-1; possibly TRBD1 or TRBD2 for D (5 bases each). Trimming took off 6 bases at V and 7 bases at J, with 13 bases between the two ends. Germline V gene sequence: CDR1 DFQATT, CDR2 SNEGSKA (reference sequence). The CDR3 sequence is 11 residues long.

The CDR3 protein is CASSLSLGANQPQHF. The CDR3 coding sequence is TGTGCCAGCAGTTTATCGCTCGGCGCAAATCAGCCCCAGCATTTT. The chain carries TRBV12-3 or TRBV12-4 and TRBJ1-5; D gene ambiguous. The ends were cut back, 2 bases at V and 4 bases at J, with 12 bases in the middle. CDR3 length: 15 amino acids.

The CDR3 spells CSVEAGTVQGYGYTF. The CDR3 nucleotides read TGCAGCGTTGAAGCGGGCACAGTGCAAGGCTATGGCTACACCTTC. The chain employs TRBV29-1 and TRBJ1-2; D unclear. This CDR3 region has 15 residues. Looked up from germline, CDR1 is SQVTM and CDR2 is ANQGSEA. Trimming shortened V by 1 base and J by 4 bases, and 16 bases separated the two germline ends.

The V call is TRBV6-1, the J call TRBJ2-3; D may match TRBD1 or TRBD2 (5 bases each). CDR1 and CDR2 (germline): MNHNS, SASEGT. V lost 8 bases and J lost 2, with 14 bases in between. The CDR3 is 14 residues long. The CDR3 reads CASFPRGLTDTQYF. CDR3 nucleotide sequence: TGTGCCAGCTTCCCACGGGGCCTCACAGATACGCAGTATTTT.

This clonotype turned up a few times. The chain joins TRBV9 to TRBJ2-3; a weak D match, TRBD1 (6 bases). Germline V gene data show CDR1 as SGDLS and CDR2 as YYNGEE. Trimming took 2 bases from V and 0 from J, leaving 13 bases between them. The CDR3 runs 16 residues. The CDR3 is CASSVWGQASTDTQYF. For the CDR3, the DNA is TGTGCCAGCAGCGTCTGGGGACAAGCTAGCACAGATACGCAGTATTTT. The full variable domain, its missing parts supplied by reference TRBV9 and TRBJ2-3, is DSGVTQTPKHLITATGQRVTLRCSPRSGDLSVYWYQQSLDQGLQFLIQYYNGEERAKGNILERFSAQQFPDLHSELNLSSLELGDSALYFCASSVWGQASTDTQYFGPGTRLTVL.

Only one count was recorded for this clonotype. The gene calls are TRBV2 and TRBJ1-2; TRBD1 aligns across 8 bases. Trimming took 1 base from V and 2 from J; bases not matched to a gene: 0. Germline V gene data show CDR1 as SNHLY and CDR2 as FYNNEI. This CDR3 comprises 14 residues. The CDR3 coding sequence is TGTGCCAGCAGTGAAGGGACAGGGAACTATGGCTACACCTTC. It encodes CASSEGTGNYGYTF.

This chain links TRBV20-1 with TRBJ1-5; D not resolved. The germline V gene encodes CDR1 DFQATT and CDR2 SNEGSKA (reference sequence). This CDR3 is 17 amino acids long. The chain's CDR3 is CRNTECIGRYSNQPQHF. CDR3 sequence (DNA): TGCAGGAATACCGAGTGTATAGGGAGGTATAGCAATCAGCCCCAGCATTTT.

The chain couples TRBV9 to TRBJ2-1; no reliable D call. V lost 0 bases, J lost 3 bases, and 7 bases lay in between. CDR3 length: 14 residues. The V gene's germline CDR1 is SGDLS and CDR2 YYNGEE. CDR3 DNA sequence: TGTGCCAGCAGCGTAGCTGCCGTCTACAATGAGCAGTTCTTC. Encoded protein: CASSVAAVYNEQFF.

The chain uses TRBV9 and TRBJ2-1; 9 positions match TRBD1. CDR1 is SGDLS and CDR2 is YYNGEE in the germline V gene. The length of the CDR3 is 15 residues. The J segment lost 4 bases and the V segment lost 1 base, leaving 3 bases of the junction unmatched. The CDR3 DNA reads TGTGCCAGCAGCGTAAGGGACAGGGTTTACAATGAGCAGTTCTTC. Its protein product is CASSVRDRVYNEQFF.

V and J are TRBV7-8 and TRBJ2-3, with a tentative D call TRBD2 (6 bases). Germline V gene data show CDR1 as SGHVS and CDR2 as FQNEAQ. With 2 bases removed from V and 2 bases from J, the gap between germline ends came to 17 bases. The CDR3 has 17 residues. CDR3 sequence reads: CASSLFLGRGNTDTQYF. The DNA for the CDR3 is TGTGCCAGCAGCTTATTCTTGGGTCGGGGGAACACAGATACGCAGTATTTT.

This clonotype was seen ten or more times. This rearrangement joins TRBV12-3 or TRBV12-4 to TRBJ1-1; D is unresolved. Trimming took off 2 bases at V and 8 bases at J, with 6 bases between the two ends. CDR3 size: 11 residues. DNA for the CDR3: TGTGCCAGCAGTTTACGGAAGGAAGCTTTCTTT. This encodes CASSLRKEAFF.